The T cell receptor beta chain described here comes from a study of T cell changes during pregnancy in multiple sclerosis. This clone was counted a single time. From germline, CDR1 is SNHLY and CDR2 FYNNEI. This CDR3 has 16 residues. After removal of 6 bases from V and 0 bases from J, the junction contained 5 bases not matched to a gene. TCRdb's table, derived via immunoSEQ multiplex PCR, lists solely in-frame clones and lacks some. The sample lists fewer than 80,000 clones, over 80% occurring once. This chain joins TRBV2 and TRBJ2-7; 13 bases are a match to TRBD2. The sequence derives from a female donor in good health, enrolled as a control in a pregnancy study. The input for sequencing was peripheral blood, taken in the third trimester of pregnancy. In nucleotides, the CDR3 is TGTGCCAGCAGACTCGGGACTAGCGGGGACTCCTACGAGCAGTACTTC. Its translation: CASRLGTSGDSYEQYF.